These 22 T cell receptor beta chains came from one sample sequenced in a study of T-cell memory formation after mild COVID-19. A single record per CDR3 protein comes from TCRdb applying MiXCR to the 5' RACE reads. The table shows approximately 180,000 distinct CDR3 sequences, with 16% occurring only once. Sequenced: PBMCs or a T cell subset sorted from them (not recorded which). These receptors all stem from an adult woman who had mild COVID-19 (a few samples of this study predate the infection). Cell type and time point are not known.

This chain connects TRBV11-2 to TRBJ1-1, with a tentative D call TRBD1 (5 bases). The CDR3 has 15 residues. The germline V gene has CDR1 SGHAT and CDR2 FQNNGV. Trimming pared 1 base from V and 1 base from J, leaving 10 bases between. CDR3 sequence reads: CASSLGGGRNTEAFF. The CDR3 nucleotides are TGTGCCAGCAGCTTAGGTGGGGGGAGGAACACTGAAGCTTTCTTT.

This clonotype turned up a few times. The V and J genes are TRBV12-3 or TRBV12-4 and TRBJ1-2; tentative D call: TRBD1 (5 bases). The V and J ends lost 6 bases and 0 bases respectively, with 11 bases between them. CDR3 length: 14 residues. The CDR3 spells CASSDSLTNYGYTF. In DNA, the CDR3 is TGTGCCAGCAGCGACAGTCTGACTAACTATGGCTACACCTTC.

The chain uses TRBV27 and TRBJ1-2, with D unresolved. This CDR3 region has 16 residues. Germline values: CDR1 MNHEY, CDR2 SMNVEV (reference sequence). V lost 7 bases to trimming and J lost 0 bases, with 18 bases between them. CDR3 coding DNA: TGTGCCAGCATGGCGGCCAGGTTTTCGGCTAACTATGGCTACACCTTC. The encoded protein is CASMAARFSANYGYTF.

The CDR3 here is CASSLWTDPNTEAFF. The DNA of the CDR3 is TGTGCCAGCAGTCTATGGACAGATCCGAACACTGAAGCTTTCTTT. The V and J genes are TRBV12-3 or TRBV12-4 and TRBJ1-1, with a weak D call TRBD1 (6 bases). Between the trimmed V and J ends, which lost 5 bases and 1 base, there was a span of 14 bases. The CDR3 covers 15 residues.

The CDR3 DNA sequence: TGTGCCAGCAGGAGGGACCGGGGCAATGAGCAGTTCTTC. This sequence encodes CASRRDRGNEQFF. V and J are TRBV2 and TRBJ2-1, with D possibly called TRBD1 or TRBD2 (5 bases each). The CDR3 spans 13 residues. Germline-derived CDR1 and CDR2 are SNHLY and FYNNEI. V lost 6 bases to trimming and J lost 6 bases, with 12 bases between them.

The chain has TRBV20-1 and TRBJ1-2; a weak D match, TRBD1 (6 bases). Trimming removed 5 bases at V and 4 bases at J, with 11 bases between. CDR1 is DFQATT, CDR2 SNEGSKA, per germline (reference sequence). CDR3 length: 12 residues. Written as DNA, the CDR3 is TGCAGTGCTTTACAGGGAGCCTATGGCTACACCTTC. It is translated as CSALQGAYGYTF.

The chain joins TRBV5-1 to TRBJ1-3; D is uncertain. V was trimmed by 4 bases and J by 0 bases, leaving 14 bases between them. Germline V lookup: CDR1 SGHRS, CDR2 YFSETQ. The CDR3 contains 16 residues. CDR3 DNA: TGCGCCAGCAGCACCTATGGACGGAGCTCTGGAAACACCATATATTTT. This sequence encodes CASSTYGRSSGNTIYF.

The V gene is TRBV5-1, the J gene TRBJ2-3, with TRBD1 matching over 7 bases. Germline V CDR1 and CDR2: SGHRS, YFSETQ. The CDR3 totals 14 residues. Germline trimming cut 5 bases from V and 7 bases from J; bases unmatched to any gene: 10. The DNA for the CDR3 is TGCGCCAGCAGGACCGGGACAGACACCTATACGCAGTATTTT. Its protein is CASRTGTDTYTQYF.

This clonotype occurred a few times. The chain recombines TRBV11-3 with TRBJ2-1; 7 bases fit TRBD2. Germline V lookup: CDR1 SGHNT, CDR2 YENEEA. J gave up 4 bases and V 3 bases, and 9 bases lay outside the gene matches. The length of the CDR3 is 16 residues. This CDR3 reads CASSFFGTTPYNEQFF. The CDR3 DNA follows: TGTGCCAGCAGCTTCTTTGGGACTACTCCGTACAATGAGCAGTTCTTC.

The V and J genes are TRBV7-9 and TRBJ2-2; TRBD2 matches at 11 bases. This CDR3 is 17 amino acids long. Unmatched junction bases numbered 6, after V lost 1 base and J lost 5 bases. Germline V lookup: CDR1 SEHNR, CDR2 FQNEAQ (reference sequence). As DNA, the CDR3 is TGTGCCAGCAGCTTAGGTCCGAGACTAGCGGGAACCGGGGAGCTGTTTTTT. Amino acids: CASSLGPRLAGTGELFF. Full variable domain (missing parts from reference TRBV7-9 and TRBJ2-2): DTGVSQNPRHKITKRGQNVTFRCDPISEHNRLYWYRQTLGQGPEFLTYFQNEAQLEKSRLLSDRFSAERPKGSFSTLEIQRTEQGDSAMYLCASSLGPRLAGTGELFFGEGSRLTVL.

This clonotype has only a few counts. V and J are TRBV7-2 and TRBJ2-5; 10 bases line up with TRBD2. The CDR3 covers 16 residues. The germline gives CDR1 SGHTA, CDR2 FQGNSA. With 0 bases clipped from V and 6 bases from J, the junction kept 7 bases outside the gene matches. The CDR3 region has the DNA TGTGCCAGCAGCTTAGCGGGACTAGCGAGGGTTAAGACCCAGTACTTC. It specifies CASSLAGLARVKTQYF. The full variable domain, with the rest looked up from reference TRBV7-2 and TRBJ2-5, is GAGVSQSPSNKVTEKGKDVELRCDPISGHTALYWYRQSLGQGLEFLIYFQGNSAPDKSGLPSDRFSAERTGGSVSTLTIQRTQQEDSAVYLCASSLAGLARVKTQYFGPGTRLLVL.

At least ten counts were recorded for this clonotype. This chain links TRBV5-1 with TRBJ2-7; no definite D call. Trimming left V 0 bases short and J 2 bases short, with 9 bases between. Per the germline V gene, CDR1 is SGHRS and CDR2 is YFSETQ. The CDR3 has 14 residues. The CDR3 DNA sequence: TGCGCCAGCAGCTTGGAAGGTCACACCTACGAGCAGTACTTC. Protein product: CASSLEGHTYEQYF.

The chain combines TRBV5-1 with TRBJ2-3, with a tentative D call TRBD1 (6 bases). The CDR3 length is 15 residues. Germline V lookup: CDR1 SGHRS, CDR2 YFSETQ. V was trimmed by 4 bases and J by 4 bases, leaving 16 bases between them. As DNA, the CDR3 is TGCGCCAGCAGCATGGACAGTCCCAGCCCAGATACGCAGTATTTT. Translating it yields CASSMDSPSPDTQYF.

This clonotype has only one observation. This chain joins TRBV5-1 and TRBJ1-1, with D possibly being TRBD1 (5 bases). The CDR3 runs to 17 residues. Germline V gene sequence: CDR1 SGHRS, CDR2 YFSETQ. Trimming took 3 bases from V and 1 from J, leaving 19 bases between them. CDR3 residues: CASSSTVLGVRNTEAFF. CDR3 DNA sequence: TGCGCCAGCAGCTCGACAGTTTTGGGGGTCAGGAACACTGAAGCTTTCTTT.

The chain recombines TRBV2 with TRBJ2-7; a possible D gene is TRBD1 (5 bases). The germline CDR1 and CDR2 sequences are SNHLY and FYNNEI. This CDR3 comprises 13 residues. Trimming cost V 7 bases and J 5 bases, with 15 bases left between them. CDR3 in DNA: TGTGCCAGCACCCCGGCAGGGCTGGACGAGCAGTACTTC. Encoded protein: CASTPAGLDEQYF.

The chain couples TRBV6-6 to TRBJ2-7; D may be TRBD1 or TRBD2 (6 bases each). The CDR3 covers 13 residues. Germline values: CDR1 MNHNY, CDR2 SVGAGI (reference sequence). V was trimmed by 5 bases and J by 3 bases, leaving 11 bases between them. The CDR3: CASSRGDYYEQYF. CDR3 nucleotide sequence: TGTGCCAGCAGTAGGGGGGATTACTACGAGCAGTACTTC.

The table lists this clonotype with many counts. The chain uses TRBV6-5 and TRBJ2-3; D assignment may be TRBD1 or TRBD2 (5 bases each). The CDR3 consists of 16 residues. Trimming removed 0 bases from V and 0 bases from J, with 10 bases in between. From germline, CDR1 is MNHEY and CDR2 SVGAGI. The CDR3 spells CASSYSGTTSTDTQYF. CDR3 sequence (DNA): TGTGCCAGCAGTTACTCGGGGACGACTAGCACAGATACGCAGTATTTT.

This chain connects TRBV6-1 to TRBJ2-7; D gene ambiguous. Trimming stripped 1 base from V and 4 bases from J, with 17 bases between. The CDR3 sequence is 16 residues long. Germline loops: CDR1 MNHNS, CDR2 SASEGT. CDR3 sequence reads: CASSEGPAVFGYEQYF. The DNA of the CDR3 is TGTGCCAGCAGTGAAGGCCCGGCGGTCTTTGGTTACGAGCAGTACTTC.

This clonotype was seen a few times. V is TRBV29-1 and J is TRBJ2-1; possibly TRBD1 for D (6 bases). CDR3 size: 14 residues. V was pared by 5 bases and J by 7 bases, with 18 bases between. CDR1 and CDR2 from the germline V gene are SQVTM and ANQGSEA. CDR3 residues: CSVKPGTSGNEQFF. CDR3 nucleotide sequence: TGCAGCGTTAAGCCCGGGACATCGGGGAATGAGCAGTTCTTC.

This clonotype was observed a handful of times. The V and J genes are TRBV5-1 and TRBJ2-6; D gene unclear. V was shortened by 2 bases and J by 0 bases, with 6 bases between the two germline ends. CDR3 length: 15 residues. The germline CDR1 and CDR2 sequences are SGHRS and YFSETQ. This CDR3 reads CASSFTASGANVLTF. The CDR3 coding sequence is TGCGCCAGCAGCTTCACAGCCTCTGGGGCCAACGTCCTGACTTTC.

This clonotype was recorded a few times. The chain combines TRBV12-3 or TRBV12-4 with TRBJ2-1; TRBD2 matches at 7 bases. V trimming: 7 bases; J trimming: 0 bases; junction bases outside the gene matches: 12. The CDR3 extends over 17 amino acids. The CDR3 DNA reads as TGTGCCAGCATCCATGGTCTCGGGGGGAGCTCCTACAATGAGCAGTTCTTC. Translated, it gives CASIHGLGGSSYNEQFF.

The chain uses TRBV7-8 and TRBJ2-2; D tentatively fits TRBD1 or TRBD2 (5 bases each). Germline-derived CDR1 and CDR2 are SGHVS and FQNEAQ. V dropped 4 bases and J dropped 3 bases, with 15 bases sitting between them. The CDR3 is made up of 16 amino acids. The chain's CDR3 is CASSSLYVGDTGELFF. Written as DNA, the CDR3 is TGTGCCAGCAGCTCCCTTTACGTGGGGGACACCGGGGAGCTGTTTTTT.